One sample yielded the 3 T cell receptor beta chains listed below, sequenced in a study of T cell responses to AZD1222 COVID-19 vaccine (dated by TCRdb to the early 2020s). The library was prepared using the immunoSEQ multiplex PCR assay. Entries here come from immuneACCESS through TCRdb and include only in-frame sequences with V and J called. Some clones fail to appear in such tables; in the studies checked, an unresolved V gene covers under half of the shortfall, and the cause of the remainder is unknown. For this sample the table gives tens of thousands of clones, of which around 90% were detected only once. Of the sample, around 5% is held by the ten largest clones. This specimen's time point label, interpreted: about 28 days (+/-7) after the second vaccine dose. The sample was peripheral blood, taken 28 days after the second AZD1222 dose. The source is an adult who received the AZD1222 COVID-19 vaccine.

This clone was found once. This rearrangement joins TRBV2 to TRBJ1-3, with 9 bases matching TRBD1. CDR3 length equals 14 residues. Trimming cost V 6 bases and J 3 bases; bases outside gene matches: 3. Looked up from germline, CDR1 is SNHLY and CDR2 is FYNNEI. The CDR3 sequence: CASRGQGDGNTIYF. CDR3 DNA: TGTGCCAGCAGGGGACAGGGAGATGGAAACACCATATATTTT.

V is TRBV29-1 and J is TRBJ2-3; 7 bases match TRBD1. Germline V lookup: CDR1 SQVTM, CDR2 ANQGSEA. Trimming at V came to 4 bases and at J to 2 bases, leaving 6 bases not matched to a gene. This CDR3 is built from 14 residues. The CDR3 here is CSVVGDSYTDTQYF. CDR3 nucleotides: TGCAGCGTTGTGGGGGACAGTTACACAGATACGCAGTATTTT.

The chain recombines TRBV5-1 with TRBJ1-4; 12 nucleotides match TRBD1. There are 16 residues in the CDR3. The trim removed 4 bases at V and 6 bases at J, leaving 7 bases unmatched. CDR1 SGHRS and CDR2 YFSETQ come from the germline V gene. CDR3 in amino acids: CASSLGTGGKYEKLFF. CDR3 nucleotide sequence: TGCGCCAGCAGCCTCGGGACAGGGGGCAAGTATGAAAAACTGTTTTTT.